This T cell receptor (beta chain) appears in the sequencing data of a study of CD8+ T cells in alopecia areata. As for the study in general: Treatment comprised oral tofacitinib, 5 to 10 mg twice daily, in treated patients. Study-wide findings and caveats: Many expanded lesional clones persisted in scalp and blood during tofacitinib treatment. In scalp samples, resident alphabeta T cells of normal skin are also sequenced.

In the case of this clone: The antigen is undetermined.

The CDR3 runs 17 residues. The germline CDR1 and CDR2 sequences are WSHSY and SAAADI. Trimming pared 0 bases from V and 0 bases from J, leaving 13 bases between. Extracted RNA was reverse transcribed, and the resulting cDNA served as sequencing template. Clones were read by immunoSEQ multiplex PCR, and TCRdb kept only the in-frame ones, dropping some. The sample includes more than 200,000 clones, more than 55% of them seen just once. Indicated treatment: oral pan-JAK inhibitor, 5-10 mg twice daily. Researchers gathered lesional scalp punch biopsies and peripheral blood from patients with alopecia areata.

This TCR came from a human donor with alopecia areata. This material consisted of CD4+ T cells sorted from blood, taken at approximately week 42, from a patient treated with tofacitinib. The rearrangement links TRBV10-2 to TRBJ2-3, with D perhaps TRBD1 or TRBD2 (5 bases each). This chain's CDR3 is CASSESTRGGSTDTQYF. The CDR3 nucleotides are TGCGCCAGCAGTGAGTCGACTCGGGGCGGTAGCACAGATACGCAGTATTTT.